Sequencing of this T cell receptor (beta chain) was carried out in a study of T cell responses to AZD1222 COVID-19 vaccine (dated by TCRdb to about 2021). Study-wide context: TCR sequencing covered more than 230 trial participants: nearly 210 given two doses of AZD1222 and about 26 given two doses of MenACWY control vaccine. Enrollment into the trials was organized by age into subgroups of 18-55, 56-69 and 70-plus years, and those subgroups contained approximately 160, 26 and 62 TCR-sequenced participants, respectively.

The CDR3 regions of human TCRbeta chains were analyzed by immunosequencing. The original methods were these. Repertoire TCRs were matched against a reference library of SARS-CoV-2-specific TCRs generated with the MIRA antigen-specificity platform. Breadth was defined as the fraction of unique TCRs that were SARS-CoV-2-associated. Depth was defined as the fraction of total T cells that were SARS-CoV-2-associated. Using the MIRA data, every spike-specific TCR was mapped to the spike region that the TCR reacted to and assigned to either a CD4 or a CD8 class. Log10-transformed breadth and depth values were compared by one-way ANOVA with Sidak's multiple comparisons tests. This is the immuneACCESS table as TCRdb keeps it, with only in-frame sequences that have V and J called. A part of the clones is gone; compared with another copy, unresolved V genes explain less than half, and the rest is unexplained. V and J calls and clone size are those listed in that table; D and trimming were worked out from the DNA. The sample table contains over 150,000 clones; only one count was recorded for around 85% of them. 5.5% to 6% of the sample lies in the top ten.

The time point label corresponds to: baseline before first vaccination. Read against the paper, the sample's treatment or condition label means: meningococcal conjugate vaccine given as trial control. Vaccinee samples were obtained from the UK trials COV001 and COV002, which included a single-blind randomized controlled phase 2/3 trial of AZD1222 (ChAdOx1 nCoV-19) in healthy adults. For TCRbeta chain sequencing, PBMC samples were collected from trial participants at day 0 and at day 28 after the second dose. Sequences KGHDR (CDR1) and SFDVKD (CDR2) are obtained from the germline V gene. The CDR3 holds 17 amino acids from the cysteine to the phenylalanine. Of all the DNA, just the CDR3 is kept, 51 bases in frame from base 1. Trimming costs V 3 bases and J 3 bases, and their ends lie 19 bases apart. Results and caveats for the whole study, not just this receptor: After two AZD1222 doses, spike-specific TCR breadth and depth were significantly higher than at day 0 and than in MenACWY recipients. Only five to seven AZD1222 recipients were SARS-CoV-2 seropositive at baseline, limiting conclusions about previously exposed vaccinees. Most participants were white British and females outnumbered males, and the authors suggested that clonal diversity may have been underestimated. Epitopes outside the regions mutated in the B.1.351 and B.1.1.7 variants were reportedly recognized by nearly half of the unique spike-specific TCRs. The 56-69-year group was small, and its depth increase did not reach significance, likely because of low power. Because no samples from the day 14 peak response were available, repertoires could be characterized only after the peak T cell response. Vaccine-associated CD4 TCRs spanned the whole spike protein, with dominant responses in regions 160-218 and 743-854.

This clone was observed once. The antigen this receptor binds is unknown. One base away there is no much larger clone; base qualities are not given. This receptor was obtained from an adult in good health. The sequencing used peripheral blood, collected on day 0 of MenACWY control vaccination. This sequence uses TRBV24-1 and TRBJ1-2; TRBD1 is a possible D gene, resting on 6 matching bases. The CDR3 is CATSDLTSGAGYYGYTF. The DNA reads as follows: TGTGCCACCAGTGATCTGACGTCGGGGGCTGGGTACTATGGCTACACCTTC.